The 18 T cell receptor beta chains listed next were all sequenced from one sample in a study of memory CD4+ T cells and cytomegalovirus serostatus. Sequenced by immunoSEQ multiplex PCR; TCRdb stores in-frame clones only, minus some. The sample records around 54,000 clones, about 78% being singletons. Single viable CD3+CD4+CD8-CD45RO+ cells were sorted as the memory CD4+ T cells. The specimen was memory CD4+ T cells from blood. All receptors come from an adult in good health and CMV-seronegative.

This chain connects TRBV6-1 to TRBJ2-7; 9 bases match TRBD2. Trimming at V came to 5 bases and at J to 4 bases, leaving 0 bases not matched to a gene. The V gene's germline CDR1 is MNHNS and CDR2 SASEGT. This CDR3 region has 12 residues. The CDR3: CASSLAGYEQYF. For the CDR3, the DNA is TGTGCCAGCAGTCTAGCGGGGTACGAGCAGTACTTC.

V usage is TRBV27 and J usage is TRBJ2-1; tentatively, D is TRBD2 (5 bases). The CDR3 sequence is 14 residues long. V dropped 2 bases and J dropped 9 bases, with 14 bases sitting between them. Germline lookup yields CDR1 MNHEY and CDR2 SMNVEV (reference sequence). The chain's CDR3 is CASSLISGGSEQFF. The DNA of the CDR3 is TGTGCCAGCAGTTTAATTTCCGGAGGCAGTGAGCAGTTCTTC.

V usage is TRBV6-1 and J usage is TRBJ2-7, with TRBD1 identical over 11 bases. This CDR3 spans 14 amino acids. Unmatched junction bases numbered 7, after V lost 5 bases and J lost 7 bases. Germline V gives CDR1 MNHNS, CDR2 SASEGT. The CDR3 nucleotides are TGTGCCAGCAGTTTGGGACAGGGGGAAGAGGAGCAGTACTTC. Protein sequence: CASSLGQGEEEQYF.

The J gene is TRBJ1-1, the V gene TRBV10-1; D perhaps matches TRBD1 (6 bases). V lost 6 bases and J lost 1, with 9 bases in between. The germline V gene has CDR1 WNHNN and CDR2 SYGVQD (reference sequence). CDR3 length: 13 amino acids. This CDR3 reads CASRDRKNTEAFF. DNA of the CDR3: TGCGCCAGCAGGGACAGAAAGAACACTGAAGCTTTCTTT.

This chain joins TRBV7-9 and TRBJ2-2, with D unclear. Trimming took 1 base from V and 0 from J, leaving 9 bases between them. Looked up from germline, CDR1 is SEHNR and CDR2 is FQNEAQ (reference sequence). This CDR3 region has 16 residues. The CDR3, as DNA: TGTGCCAGCAGCTTAGTACTCCCTTCGAACACCGGGGAGCTGTTTTTT. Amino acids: CASSLVLPSNTGELFF.

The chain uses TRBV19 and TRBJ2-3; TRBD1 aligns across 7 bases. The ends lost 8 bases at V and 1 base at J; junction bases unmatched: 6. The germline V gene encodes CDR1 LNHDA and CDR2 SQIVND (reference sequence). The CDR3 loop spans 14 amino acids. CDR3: CASSDRHRTDTQYF. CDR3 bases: TGTGCCAGTTCGGACAGGCACCGCACAGATACGCAGTATTTT.

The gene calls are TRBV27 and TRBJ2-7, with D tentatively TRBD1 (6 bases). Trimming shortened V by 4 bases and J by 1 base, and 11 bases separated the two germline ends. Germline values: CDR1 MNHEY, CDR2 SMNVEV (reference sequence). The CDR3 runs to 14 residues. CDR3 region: CASSYRDNSYEQYF. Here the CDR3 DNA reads TGTGCCAGCAGTTACCGGGACAATTCCTACGAGCAGTACTTC.

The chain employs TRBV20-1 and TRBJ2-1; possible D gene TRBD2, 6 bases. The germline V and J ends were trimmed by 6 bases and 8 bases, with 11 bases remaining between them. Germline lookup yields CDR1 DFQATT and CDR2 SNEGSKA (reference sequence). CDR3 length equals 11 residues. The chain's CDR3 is CSASGGDEQFF. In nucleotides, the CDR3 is TGCAGTGCCTCGGGCGGGGATGAGCAGTTCTTC.

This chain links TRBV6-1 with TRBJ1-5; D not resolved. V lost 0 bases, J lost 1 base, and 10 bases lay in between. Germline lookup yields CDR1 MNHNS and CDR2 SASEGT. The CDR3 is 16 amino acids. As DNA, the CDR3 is TGTGCCAGCAGTGAAGCGTTTACGCTAAGCAATCAGCCCCAGCATTTT. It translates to CASSEAFTLSNQPQHF.

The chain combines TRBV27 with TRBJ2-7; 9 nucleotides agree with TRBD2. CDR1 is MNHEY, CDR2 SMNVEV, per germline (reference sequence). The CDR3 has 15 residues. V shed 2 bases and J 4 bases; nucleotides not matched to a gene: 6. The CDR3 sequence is CASSLVTSGPYEQYF. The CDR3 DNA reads TGTGCCAGCAGTTTAGTGACTAGCGGCCCTTACGAGCAGTACTTC.

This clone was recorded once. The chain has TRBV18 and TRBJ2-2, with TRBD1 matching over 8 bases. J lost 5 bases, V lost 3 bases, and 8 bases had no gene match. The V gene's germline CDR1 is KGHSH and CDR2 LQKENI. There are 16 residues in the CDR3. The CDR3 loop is CASSPPGQGGTGELFF. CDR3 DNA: TGTGCCAGCTCACCCCCTGGACAGGGTGGTACCGGGGAGCTGTTTTTT.

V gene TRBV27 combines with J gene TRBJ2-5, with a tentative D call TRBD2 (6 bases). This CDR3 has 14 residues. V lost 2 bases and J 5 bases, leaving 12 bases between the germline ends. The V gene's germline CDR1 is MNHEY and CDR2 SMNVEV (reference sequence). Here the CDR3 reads CASSLGTGVETQYF. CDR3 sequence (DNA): TGTGCCAGCAGTTTAGGTACGGGAGTGGAGACCCAGTACTTC.

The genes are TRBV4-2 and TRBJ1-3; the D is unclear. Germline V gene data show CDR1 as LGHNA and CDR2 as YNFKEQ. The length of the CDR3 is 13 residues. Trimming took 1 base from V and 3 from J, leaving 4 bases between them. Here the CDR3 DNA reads TGTGCCAGCAGCCAAGGGGGTGGAAACACCATATATTTT. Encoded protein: CASSQGGGNTIYF.

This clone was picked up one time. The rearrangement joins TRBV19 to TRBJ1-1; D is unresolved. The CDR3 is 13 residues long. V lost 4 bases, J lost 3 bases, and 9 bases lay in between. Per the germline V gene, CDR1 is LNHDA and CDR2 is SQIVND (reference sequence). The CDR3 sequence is CASSRGRYTEAFF. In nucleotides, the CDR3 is TGTGCCAGTAGTAGAGGACGGTACACTGAAGCTTTCTTT. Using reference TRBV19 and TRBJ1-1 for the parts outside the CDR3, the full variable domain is DGGITQSPKYLFRKEGQNVTLSCEQNLNHDAMYWYRQDPGQGLRLIYYSQIVNDFQKGDIAEGYSVSREKKESFPLTVTSAQKNPTAFYLCASSRGRYTEAFFGQGTRLTVV.

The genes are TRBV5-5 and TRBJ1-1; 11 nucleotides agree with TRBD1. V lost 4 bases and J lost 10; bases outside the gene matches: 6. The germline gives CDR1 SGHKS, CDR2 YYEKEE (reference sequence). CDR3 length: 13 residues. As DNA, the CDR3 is TGTGCCAGCAGCGCGGACAGGGGGCTTAGAGCTTTCTTT. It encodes CASSADRGLRAFF.

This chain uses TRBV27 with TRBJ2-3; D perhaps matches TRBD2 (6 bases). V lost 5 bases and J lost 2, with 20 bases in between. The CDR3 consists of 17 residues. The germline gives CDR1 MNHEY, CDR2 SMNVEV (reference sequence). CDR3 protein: CASSPHRLARPTDTQYF. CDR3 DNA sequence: TGTGCCAGCAGTCCCCATCGGCTAGCGAGACCCACAGATACGCAGTATTTT.

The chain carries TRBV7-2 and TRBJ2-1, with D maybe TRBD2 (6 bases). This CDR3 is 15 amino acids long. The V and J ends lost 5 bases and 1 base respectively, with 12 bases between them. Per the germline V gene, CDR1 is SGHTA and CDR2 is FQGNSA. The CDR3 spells CASSQGSGSYNEQFF. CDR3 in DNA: TGTGCCAGCAGCCAAGGAAGCGGGTCCTACAATGAGCAGTTCTTC.

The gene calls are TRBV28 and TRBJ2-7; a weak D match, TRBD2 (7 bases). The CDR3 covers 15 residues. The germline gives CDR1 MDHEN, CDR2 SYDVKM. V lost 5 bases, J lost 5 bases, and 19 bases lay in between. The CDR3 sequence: CASSRRGGATNEQYF. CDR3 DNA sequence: TGTGCCAGCAGTCGCCGAGGGGGGGCGACGAACGAGCAGTACTTC. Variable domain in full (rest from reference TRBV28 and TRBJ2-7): DVKVTQSSRYLVKRTGEKVFLECVQDMDHENMFWYRQDPGLGLRLIYFSYDVKMKEKGDIPEGYSVSREKKERFSLILESASTNQTSMYLCASSRRGGATNEQYFGPGTRLTVT.